The text below deals with one T cell receptor (beta chain). These data are taken from a study of T cell responses to AZD1222 COVID-19 vaccine. Clones were sequenced by immunoSEQ multiplex PCR, and TCRdb holds only the in-frame ones, with some missing. The repertoire has 55,000 to 80,000 clones, roughly 70% of them found once; the top ten carry over 12%. The specimen was peripheral blood, collected on day 0 of AZD1222 vaccination. The TCR sequence derives from an adult in good health.

The CDR3 loop is CASSGSSGETQYF. The CDR3 DNA is TGTGCCAGTAGTGGCTCGAGCGGAGAGACCCAGTACTTC. The chain has TRBV19 and TRBJ2-5; a weak D match, TRBD2 (5 bases). Germline V gives CDR1 LNHDA, CDR2 SQIVND (reference sequence). V was trimmed by 5 bases and J by 4 bases, leaving 11 bases between them. This CDR3 is built from 13 residues.